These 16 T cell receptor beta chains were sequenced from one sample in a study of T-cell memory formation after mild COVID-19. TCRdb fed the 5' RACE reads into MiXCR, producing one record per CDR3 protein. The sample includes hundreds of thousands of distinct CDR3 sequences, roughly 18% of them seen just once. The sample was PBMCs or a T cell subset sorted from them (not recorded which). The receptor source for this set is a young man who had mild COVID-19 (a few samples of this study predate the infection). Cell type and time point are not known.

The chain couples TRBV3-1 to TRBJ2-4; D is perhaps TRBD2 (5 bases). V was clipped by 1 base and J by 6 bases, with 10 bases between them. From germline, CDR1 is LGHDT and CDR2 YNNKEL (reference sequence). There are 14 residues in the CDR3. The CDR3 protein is CASSQVGEVNIQYF. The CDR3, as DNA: TGTGCCAGCAGCCAAGTGGGAGAGGTAAACATTCAGTACTTC. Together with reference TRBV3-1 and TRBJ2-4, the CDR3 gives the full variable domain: DTAVSQTPKYLVTQMGNDKSIKCEQNLGHDTMYWYKQDSKKFLKIMFSYNNKELIINETVPNRFSPKSPDKAHLNLHINSLELGDSAVYFCASSQVGEVNIQYFGAGTRLSVL.

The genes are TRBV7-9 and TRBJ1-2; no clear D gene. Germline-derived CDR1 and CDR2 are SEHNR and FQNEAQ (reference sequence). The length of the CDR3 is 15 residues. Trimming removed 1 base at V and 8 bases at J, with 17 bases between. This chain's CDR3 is CASSLDDAWREGYTF. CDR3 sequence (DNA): TGTGCCAGCAGCTTAGACGACGCTTGGCGGGAAGGCTACACCTTC.

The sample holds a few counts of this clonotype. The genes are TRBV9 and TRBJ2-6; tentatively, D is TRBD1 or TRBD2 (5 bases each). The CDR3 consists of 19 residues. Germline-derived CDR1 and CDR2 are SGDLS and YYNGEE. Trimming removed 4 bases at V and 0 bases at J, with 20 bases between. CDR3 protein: CASSQGPGTGTSGANVLTF. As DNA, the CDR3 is TGTGCCAGCAGCCAGGGTCCCGGGACGGGGACCTCTGGGGCCAACGTCCTGACTTTC.

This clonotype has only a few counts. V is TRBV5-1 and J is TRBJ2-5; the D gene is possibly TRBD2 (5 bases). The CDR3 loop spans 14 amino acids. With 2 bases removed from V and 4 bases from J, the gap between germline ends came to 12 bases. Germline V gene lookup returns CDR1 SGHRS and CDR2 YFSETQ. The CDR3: CASSFVGLRETQYF. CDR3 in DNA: TGCGCCAGCAGCTTTGTAGGACTGAGAGAGACCCAGTACTTC.

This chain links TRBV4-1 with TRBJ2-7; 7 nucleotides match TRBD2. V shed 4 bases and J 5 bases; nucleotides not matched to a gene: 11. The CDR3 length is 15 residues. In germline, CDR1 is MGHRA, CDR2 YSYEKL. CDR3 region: CASSPPVGGRNEQYV. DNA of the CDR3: TGCGCCAGCAGCCCTCCCGTGGGAGGGCGTAACGAGCAGTACGTC.

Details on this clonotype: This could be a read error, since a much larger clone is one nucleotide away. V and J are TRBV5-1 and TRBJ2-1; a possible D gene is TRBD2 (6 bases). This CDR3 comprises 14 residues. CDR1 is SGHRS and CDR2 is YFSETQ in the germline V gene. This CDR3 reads CDSSPPGGGNEQFF. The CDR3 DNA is TGCGACAGCAGCCCGCCCGGGGGAGGAAATGAGCAGTTCTTC. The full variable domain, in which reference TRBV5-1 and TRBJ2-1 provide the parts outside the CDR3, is KAGVTQTPRYLIKTRGQQVTLSCSPISGHRSVSWYQQTPGQGLQFLFEYFSETQRNKGNFPGRFSGRQFSNSRSEMNVSTLELGDSALYLCDSSPPGGGNEQFFGPGTRLTVL.

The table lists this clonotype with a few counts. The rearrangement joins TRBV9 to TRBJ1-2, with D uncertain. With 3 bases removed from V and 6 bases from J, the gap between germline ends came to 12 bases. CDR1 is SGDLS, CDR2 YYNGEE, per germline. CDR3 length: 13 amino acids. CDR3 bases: TGTGCCAGCAGCGCCGACGAGAGGGATGGCTACACCTTC. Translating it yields CASSADERDGYTF. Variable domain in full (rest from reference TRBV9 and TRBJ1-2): DSGVTQTPKHLITATGQRVTLRCSPRSGDLSVYWYQQSLDQGLQFLIQYYNGEERAKGNILERFSAQQFPDLHSELNLSSLELGDSALYFCASSADERDGYTFGSGTRLTVV.

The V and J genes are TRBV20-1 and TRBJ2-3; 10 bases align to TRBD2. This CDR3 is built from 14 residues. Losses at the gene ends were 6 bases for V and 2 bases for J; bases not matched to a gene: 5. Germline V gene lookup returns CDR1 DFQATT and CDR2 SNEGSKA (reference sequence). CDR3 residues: CSAKRGGFTDTQYF. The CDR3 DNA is TGCAGTGCCAAGCGGGGGGGATTCACAGATACGCAGTATTTT.

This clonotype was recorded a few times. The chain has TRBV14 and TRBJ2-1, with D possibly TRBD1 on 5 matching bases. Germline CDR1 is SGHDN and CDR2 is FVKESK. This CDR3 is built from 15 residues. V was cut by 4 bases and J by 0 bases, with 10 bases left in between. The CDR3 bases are TGTGCCAGCAGCCGCAGACAGAGCTCCTACAATGAGCAGTTCTTC. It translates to CASSRRQSSYNEQFF.

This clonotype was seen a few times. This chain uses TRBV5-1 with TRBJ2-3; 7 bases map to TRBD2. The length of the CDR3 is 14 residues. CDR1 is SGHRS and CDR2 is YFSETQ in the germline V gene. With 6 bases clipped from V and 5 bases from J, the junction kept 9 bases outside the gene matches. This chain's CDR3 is CASMGGGVGDTQYF. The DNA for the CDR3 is TGCGCCAGCATGGGCGGGGGAGTGGGAGATACGCAGTATTTT.

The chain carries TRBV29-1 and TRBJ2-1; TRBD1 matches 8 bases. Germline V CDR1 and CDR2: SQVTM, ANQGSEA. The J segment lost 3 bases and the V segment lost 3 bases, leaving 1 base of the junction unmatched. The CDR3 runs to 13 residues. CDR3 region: CSVETGDYNEQFF. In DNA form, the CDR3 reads TGCAGCGTTGAGACAGGGGACTACAATGAGCAGTTCTTC.

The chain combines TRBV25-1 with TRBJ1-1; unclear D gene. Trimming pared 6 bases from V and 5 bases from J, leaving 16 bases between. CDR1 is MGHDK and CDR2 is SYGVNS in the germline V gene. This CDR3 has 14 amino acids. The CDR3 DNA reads TGTGCCAGCAGCTCCCCTAGCGATAATACTGAAGCTTTCTTT. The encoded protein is CASSSPSDNTEAFF. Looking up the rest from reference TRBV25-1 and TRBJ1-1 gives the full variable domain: EADIYQTPRYLVIGTGKKITLECSQTMGHDKMYWYQQDPGMELHLIHYSYGVNSTEKGDLSSESTVSRIRTEHFPLTLESARPSHTSQYLCASSSPSDNTEAFFGQGTRLTVV.

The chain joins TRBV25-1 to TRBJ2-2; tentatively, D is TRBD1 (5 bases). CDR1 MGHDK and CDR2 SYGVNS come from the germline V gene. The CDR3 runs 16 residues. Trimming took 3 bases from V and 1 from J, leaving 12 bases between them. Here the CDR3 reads CASSEDSGLNTGELFF. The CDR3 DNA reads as TGTGCCAGCAGTGAGGATTCAGGGTTGAACACCGGGGAGCTGTTTTTT.

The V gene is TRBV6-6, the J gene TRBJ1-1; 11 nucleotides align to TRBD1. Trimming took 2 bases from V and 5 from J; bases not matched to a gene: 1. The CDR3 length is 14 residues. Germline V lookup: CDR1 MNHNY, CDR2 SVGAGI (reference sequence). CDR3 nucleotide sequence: TGTGCCAGCAGTTACGGGACAGGGGGAACTGAAGCTTTCTTT. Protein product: CASSYGTGGTEAFF.

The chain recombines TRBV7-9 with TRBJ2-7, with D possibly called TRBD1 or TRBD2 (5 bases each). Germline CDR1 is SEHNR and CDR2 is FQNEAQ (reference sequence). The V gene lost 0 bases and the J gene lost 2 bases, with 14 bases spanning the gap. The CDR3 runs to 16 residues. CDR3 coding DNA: TGTGCCAGCAGCTTAGCCCTCGGGGACCGCACCTACGAGCAGTACTTC. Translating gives CASSLALGDRTYEQYF.

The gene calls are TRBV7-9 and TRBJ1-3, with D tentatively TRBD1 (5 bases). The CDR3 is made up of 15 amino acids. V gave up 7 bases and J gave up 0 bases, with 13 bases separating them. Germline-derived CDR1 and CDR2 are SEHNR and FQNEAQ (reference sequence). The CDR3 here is CASNWGSRSGNTIYF. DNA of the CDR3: TGTGCCAGCAACTGGGGGAGTCGCTCTGGAAACACCATATATTTT.